Listed here is a single TCR beta chain. This sample was included in a study of blood T cell repertoires in COVID-19. Trimming removed 4 bases from V and 5 bases from J; junction bases left unmatched: 7. The CDR3 runs to 14 residues. CDR1 LNHDA and CDR2 SQIVND come from the germline V gene (reference sequence). The repertoire was sequenced with immunoSEQ multiplex PCR; TCRdb's copy has only in-frame clones and lacks some. The table has tens of thousands of clones, roughly 90% seen once. This clonotype was sampled from an elderly woman with active or convalescent COVID-19. The chain couples TRBV19 to TRBJ1-1; TRBD1 aligns across 7 bases. The sequenced material came from peripheral blood. The DNA for the CDR3 is TGTGCCAGTAGTACGTCAGGGGGAAAAACTGAAGCTTTCTTT. This sequence encodes CASSTSGGKTEAFF. Combining the CDR3 with reference TRBV19 and TRBJ1-1 gives the whole variable domain DGGITQSPKYLFRKEGQNVTLSCEQNLNHDAMYWYRQDPGQGLRLIYYSQIVNDFQKGDIAEGYSVSREKKESFPLTVTSAQKNPTAFYLCASSTSGGKTEAFFGQGTRLTVV.